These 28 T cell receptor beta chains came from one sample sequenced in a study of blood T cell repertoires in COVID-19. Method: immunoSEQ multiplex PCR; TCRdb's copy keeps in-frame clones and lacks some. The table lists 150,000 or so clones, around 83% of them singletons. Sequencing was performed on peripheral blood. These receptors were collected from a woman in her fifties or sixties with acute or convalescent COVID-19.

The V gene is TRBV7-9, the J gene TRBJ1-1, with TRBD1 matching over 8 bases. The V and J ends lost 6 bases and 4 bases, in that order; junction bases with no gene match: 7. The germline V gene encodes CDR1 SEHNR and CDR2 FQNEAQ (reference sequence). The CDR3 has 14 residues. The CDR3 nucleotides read TGTGCCAGCAGACCTACAGGGGGAGGCACTGAAGCTTTCTTT. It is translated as CASRPTGGGTEAFF.

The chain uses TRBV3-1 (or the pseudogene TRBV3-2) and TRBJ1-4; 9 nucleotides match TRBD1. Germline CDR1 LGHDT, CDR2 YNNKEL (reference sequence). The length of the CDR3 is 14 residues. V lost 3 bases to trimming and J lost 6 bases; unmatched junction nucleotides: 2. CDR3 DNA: TGTGCCAGCAGCCACCGGGACAGGGATGAAAAACTGTTTTTT. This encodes CASSHRDRDEKLFF.

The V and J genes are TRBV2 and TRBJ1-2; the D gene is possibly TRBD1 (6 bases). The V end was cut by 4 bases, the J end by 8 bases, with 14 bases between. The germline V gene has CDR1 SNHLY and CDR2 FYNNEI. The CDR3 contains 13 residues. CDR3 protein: CASSGGPGRGYTF. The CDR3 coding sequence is TGTGCCAGCAGTGGGGGGCCAGGTCGAGGCTACACCTTC.

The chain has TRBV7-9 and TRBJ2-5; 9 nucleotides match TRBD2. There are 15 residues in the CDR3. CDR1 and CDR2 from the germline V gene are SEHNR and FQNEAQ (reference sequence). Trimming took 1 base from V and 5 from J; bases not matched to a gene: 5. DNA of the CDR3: TGTGCCAGCAGCTTAGTTCTAGCGGGGCACGAGACCCAGTACTTC. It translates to CASSLVLAGHETQYF.

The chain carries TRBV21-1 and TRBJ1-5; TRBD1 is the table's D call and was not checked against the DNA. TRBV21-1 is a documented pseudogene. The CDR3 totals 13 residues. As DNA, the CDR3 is TGTGCCAGGCCAGGGGCGGCGGGTCAGCCCCAGCATTTT. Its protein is CARPGAAGQPQHF.

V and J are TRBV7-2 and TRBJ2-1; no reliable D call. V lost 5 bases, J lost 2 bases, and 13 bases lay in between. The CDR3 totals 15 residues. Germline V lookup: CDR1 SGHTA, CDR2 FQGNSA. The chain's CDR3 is CASSPAYFPYNEQFF. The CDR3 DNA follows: TGTGCCAGCAGCCCCGCCTATTTCCCCTACAATGAGCAGTTCTTC.

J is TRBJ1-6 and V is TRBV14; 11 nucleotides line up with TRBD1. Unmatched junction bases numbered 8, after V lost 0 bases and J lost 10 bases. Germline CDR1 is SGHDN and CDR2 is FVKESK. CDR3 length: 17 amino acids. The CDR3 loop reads CASSQDRTGGWGSPLHF. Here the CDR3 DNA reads TGTGCCAGCAGCCAAGATCGGACAGGGGGCTGGGGGTCACCCCTCCACTTT.

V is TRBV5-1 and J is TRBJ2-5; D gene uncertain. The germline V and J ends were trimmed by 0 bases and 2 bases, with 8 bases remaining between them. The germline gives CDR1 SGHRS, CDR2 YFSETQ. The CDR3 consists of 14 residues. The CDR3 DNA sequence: TGCGCCAGCAGCTTGGGTCAACTACAAGAGACCCAGTACTTC. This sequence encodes CASSLGQLQETQYF.

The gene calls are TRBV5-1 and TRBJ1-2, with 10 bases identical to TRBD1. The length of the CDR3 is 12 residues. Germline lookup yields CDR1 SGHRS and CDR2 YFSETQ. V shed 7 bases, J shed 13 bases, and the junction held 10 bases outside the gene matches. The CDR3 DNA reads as TGCGCCAGCGGACCCGGGACAGGGGCCTTCACCTTC. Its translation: CASGPGTGAFTF.

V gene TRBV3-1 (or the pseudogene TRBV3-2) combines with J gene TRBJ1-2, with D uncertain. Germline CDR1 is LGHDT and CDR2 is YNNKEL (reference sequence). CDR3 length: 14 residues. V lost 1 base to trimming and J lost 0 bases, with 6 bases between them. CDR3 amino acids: CASSQVSANYGYTF. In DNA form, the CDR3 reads TGTGCCAGCAGCCAAGTCAGCGCTAACTATGGCTACACCTTC.

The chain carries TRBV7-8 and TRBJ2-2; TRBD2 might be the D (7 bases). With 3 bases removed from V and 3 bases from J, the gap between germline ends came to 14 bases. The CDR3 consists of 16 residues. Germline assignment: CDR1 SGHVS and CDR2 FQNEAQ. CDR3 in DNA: TGTGCCAGCAGCTTCGGTGGAGGGGGGGACACCGGGGAGCTGTTTTTT. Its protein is CASSFGGGGDTGELFF. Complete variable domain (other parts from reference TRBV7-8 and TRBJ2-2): GAGVSQSPRYKVAKRGQDVALRCDPISGHVSLFWYQQALGQGPEFLTYFQNEAQLDKSGLPSDRFFAERPEGSVSTLKIQRTQQEDSAVYLCASSFGGGGDTGELFFGEGSRLTVL.

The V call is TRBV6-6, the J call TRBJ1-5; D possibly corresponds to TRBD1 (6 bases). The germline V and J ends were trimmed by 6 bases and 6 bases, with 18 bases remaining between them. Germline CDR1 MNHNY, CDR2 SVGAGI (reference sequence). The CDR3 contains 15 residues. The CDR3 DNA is TGTGCCAGCAGAGGATCCGGGACAACTACTCAGCCCCAGCATTTT. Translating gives CASRGSGTTTQPQHF.

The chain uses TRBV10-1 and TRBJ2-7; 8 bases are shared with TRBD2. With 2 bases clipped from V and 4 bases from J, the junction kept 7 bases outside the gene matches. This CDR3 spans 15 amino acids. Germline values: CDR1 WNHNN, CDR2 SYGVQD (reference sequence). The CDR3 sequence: CASSEAGGPSYEQYF. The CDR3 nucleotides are TGCGCCAGCAGTGAGGCGGGGGGACCATCTTACGAGCAGTACTTC.

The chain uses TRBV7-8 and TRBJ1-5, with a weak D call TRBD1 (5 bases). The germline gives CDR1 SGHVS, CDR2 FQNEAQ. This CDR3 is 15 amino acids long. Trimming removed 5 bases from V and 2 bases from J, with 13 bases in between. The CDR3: CASSAQDSGNQPQHF. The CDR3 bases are TGTGCCAGCAGCGCCCAAGACAGTGGCAATCAGCCCCAGCATTTT.

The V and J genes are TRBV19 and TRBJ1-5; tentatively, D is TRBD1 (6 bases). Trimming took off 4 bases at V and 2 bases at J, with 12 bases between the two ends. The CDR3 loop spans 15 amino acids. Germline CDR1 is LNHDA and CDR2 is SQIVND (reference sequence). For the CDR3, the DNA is TGTGCCAGTAGTAGTCGAAGACAGGGCAATCAGCCCCAGCATTTT. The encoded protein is CASSSRRQGNQPQHF.

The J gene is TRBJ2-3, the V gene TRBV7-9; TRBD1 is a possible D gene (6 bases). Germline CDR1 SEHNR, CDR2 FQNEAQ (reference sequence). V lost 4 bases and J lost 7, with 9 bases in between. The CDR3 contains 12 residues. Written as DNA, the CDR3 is TGTGCCAGCAGCTCACAGGGACATACGCAGTATTTT. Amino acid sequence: CASSSQGHTQYF.

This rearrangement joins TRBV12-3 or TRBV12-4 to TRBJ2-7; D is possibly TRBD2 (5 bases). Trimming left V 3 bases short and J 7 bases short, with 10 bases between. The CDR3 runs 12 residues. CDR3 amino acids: CASSFGPGEQYF. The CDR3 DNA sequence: TGTGCCAGCAGTTTTGGGCCGGGGGAGCAGTACTTC.

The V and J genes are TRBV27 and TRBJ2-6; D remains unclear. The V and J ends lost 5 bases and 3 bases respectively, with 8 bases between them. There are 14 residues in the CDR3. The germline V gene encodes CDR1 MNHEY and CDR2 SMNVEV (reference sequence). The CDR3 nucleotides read TGTGCCAGCAGTCCCATCGGTGGGGCCAACGTCCTGACTTTC. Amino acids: CASSPIGGANVLTF.

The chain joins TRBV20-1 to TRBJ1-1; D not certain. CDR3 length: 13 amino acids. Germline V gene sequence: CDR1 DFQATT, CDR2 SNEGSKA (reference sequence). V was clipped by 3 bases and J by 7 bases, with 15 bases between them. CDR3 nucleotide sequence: TGCAGTGCTAGTCGGGGATCGGGATTTGAAGCTTTCTTT. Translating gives CSASRGSGFEAFF.

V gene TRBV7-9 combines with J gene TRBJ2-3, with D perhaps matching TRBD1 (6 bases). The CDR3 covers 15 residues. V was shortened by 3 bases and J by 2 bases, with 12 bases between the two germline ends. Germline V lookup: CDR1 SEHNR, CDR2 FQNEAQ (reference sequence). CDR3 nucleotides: TGTGCCAGCAGCTTTCAGGGGAGATACACAGATACGCAGTATTTT. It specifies CASSFQGRYTDTQYF.

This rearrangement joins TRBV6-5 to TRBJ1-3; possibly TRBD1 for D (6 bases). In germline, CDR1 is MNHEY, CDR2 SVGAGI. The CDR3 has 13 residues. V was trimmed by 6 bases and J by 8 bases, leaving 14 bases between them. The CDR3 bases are TGTGCCAGCAGGAAACAGGGAGGGGACACCATATATTTT. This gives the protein CASRKQGGDTIYF.

CDR3 nucleotide sequence: TGTGCCAGCAGCAAATTCATCAGCAATCAGCCCCAGCATTTT. The encoded protein is CASSKFISNQPQHF. This rearrangement joins TRBV21-1 to TRBJ1-5; the table gives TRBD1 as D, unverified against the DNA. TRBV21-1 is a pseudogene. The length of the CDR3 is 14 residues.

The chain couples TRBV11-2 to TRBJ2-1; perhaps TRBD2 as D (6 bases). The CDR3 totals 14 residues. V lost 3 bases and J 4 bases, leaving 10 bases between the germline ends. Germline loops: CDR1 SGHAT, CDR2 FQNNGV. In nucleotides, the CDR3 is TGTGCCAGCAGCTTCCCCGCGGGGTACAATGAGCAGTTCTTC. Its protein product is CASSFPAGYNEQFF. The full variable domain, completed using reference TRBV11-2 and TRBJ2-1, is EAGVAQSPRYKIIEKRQSVAFWCNPISGHATLYWYQQILGQGPKLLIQFQNNGVVDDSQLPKDRFSAERLKGVDSTLKIQPAKLEDSAVYLCASSFPAGYNEQFFGPGTRLTVL.

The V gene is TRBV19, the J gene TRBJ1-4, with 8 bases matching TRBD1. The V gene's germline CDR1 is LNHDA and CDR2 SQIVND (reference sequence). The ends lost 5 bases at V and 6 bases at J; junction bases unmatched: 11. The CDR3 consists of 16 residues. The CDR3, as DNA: TGTGCCAGTAGTCTGGACAGGGTTCGGGTAGATGAAAAACTGTTTTTT. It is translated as CASSLDRVRVDEKLFF.

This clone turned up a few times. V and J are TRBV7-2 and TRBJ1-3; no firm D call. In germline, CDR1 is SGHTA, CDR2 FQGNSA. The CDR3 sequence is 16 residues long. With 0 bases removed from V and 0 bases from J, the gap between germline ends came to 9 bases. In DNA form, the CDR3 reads TGTGCCAGCAGCTTAGCGGTCAGAAACTCTGGAAACACCATATATTTT. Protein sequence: CASSLAVRNSGNTIYF.

The CDR3 nucleotides are TGTGCCAGCAGCCTGGGCCTCCGGGACAGGTGGTACTTC. Amino acids: CASSLGLRDRWYF. This chain connects TRBV5-4 to TRBJ2-7; 8 bases map to TRBD1. V dropped 4 bases and J dropped 12; count of bases not matched to a gene: 12. The germline gives CDR1 SGHNT, CDR2 YYREEE (reference sequence). The CDR3 covers 13 residues.

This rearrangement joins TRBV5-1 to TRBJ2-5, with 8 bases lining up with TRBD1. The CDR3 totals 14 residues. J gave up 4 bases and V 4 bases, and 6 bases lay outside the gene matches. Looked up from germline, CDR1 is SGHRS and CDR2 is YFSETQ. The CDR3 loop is CASSRGQGVETQYF. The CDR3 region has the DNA TGCGCCAGCAGCCGTGGACAGGGCGTAGAGACCCAGTACTTC.

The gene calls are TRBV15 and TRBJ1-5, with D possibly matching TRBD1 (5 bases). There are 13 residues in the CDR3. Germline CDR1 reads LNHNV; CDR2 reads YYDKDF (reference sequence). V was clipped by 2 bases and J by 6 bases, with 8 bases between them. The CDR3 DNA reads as TGTGCCACCAGCAGACCACAGGTTCAGCCCCAGCATTTT. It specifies CATSRPQVQPQHF.